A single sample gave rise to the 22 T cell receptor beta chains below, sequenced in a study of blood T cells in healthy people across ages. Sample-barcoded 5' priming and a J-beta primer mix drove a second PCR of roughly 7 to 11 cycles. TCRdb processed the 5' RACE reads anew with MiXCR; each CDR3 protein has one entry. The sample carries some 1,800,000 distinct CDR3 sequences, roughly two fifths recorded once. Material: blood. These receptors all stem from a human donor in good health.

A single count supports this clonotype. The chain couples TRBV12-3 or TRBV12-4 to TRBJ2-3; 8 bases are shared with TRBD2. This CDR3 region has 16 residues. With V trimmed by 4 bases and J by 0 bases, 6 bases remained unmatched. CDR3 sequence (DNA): TGTGCCAGCAGTTCCGGGAGGGGGGCTAGCACAGATACGCAGTATTTT. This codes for CASSSGRGASTDTQYF.

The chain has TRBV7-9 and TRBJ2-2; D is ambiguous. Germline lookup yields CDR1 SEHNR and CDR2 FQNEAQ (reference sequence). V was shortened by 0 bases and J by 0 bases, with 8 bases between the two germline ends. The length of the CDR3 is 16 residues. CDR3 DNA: TGTGCCAGCAGCTTAGCGAGGAATGCGAACACCGGGGAGCTGTTTTTT. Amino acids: CASSLARNANTGELFF. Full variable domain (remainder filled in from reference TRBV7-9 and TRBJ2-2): DTGVSQNPRHKITKRGQNVTFRCDPISEHNRLYWYRQTLGQGPEFLTYFQNEAQLEKSRLLSDRFSAERPKGSFSTLEIQRTEQGDSAMYLCASSLARNANTGELFFGEGSRLTVL.

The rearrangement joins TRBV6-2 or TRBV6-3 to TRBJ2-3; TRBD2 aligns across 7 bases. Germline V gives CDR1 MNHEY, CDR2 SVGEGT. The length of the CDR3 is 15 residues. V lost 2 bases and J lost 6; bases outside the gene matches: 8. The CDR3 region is CASSYVAGVVDTQYF. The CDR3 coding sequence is TGTGCCAGCAGTTACGTCGCGGGGGTTGTGGATACGCAGTATTTT.

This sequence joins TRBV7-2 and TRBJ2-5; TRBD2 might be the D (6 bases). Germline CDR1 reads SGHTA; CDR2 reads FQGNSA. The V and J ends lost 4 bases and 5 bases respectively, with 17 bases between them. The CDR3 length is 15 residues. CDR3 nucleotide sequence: TGTGCCAGCAGCTCCCCTGCGGGGTTGGGGGAGACCCAGTACTTC. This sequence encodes CASSSPAGLGETQYF.

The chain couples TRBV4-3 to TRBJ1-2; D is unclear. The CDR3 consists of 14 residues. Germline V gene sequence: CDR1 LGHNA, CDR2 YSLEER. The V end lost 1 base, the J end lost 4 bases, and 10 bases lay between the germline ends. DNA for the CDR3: TGCGCCAGCAGCCAAGTGGTCTCTGCCTATGGCTACACCTTC. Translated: CASSQVVSAYGYTF.

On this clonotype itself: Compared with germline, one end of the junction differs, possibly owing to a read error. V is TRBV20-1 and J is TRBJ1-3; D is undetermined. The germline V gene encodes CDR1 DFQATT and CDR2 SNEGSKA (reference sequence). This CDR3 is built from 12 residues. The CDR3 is CSAKGAGNTIYF. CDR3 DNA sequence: TGCAGTGCTAAGGGTGCCGGAAATACCATATATTTT.

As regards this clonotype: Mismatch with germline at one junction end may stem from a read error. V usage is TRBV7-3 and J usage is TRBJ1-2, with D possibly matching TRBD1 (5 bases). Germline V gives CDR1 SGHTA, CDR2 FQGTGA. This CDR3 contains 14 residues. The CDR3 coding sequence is TGTGCCAGCAGCTTAGGCCTGGCGAGGGGTGGCCACACCTTC. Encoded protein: CASSLGLARGGHTF. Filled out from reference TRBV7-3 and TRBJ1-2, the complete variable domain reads GAGVSQTPSNKVTEKGKYVELRCDPISGHTALYWYRQSLGQGPEFLIYFQGTGAADDSGLPNDRFFAVRPEGSVSTLKIQRTERGDSAVYLCASSLGLARGGHTFGSGTRLTVV.

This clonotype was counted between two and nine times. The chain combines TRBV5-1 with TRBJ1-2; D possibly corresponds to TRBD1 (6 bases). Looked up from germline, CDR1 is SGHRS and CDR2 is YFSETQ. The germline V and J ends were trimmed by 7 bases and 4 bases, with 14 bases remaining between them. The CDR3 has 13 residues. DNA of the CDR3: TGCGCCAGCGGAGCAGGGGAGGGCTATGGCTACACCTTC. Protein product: CASGAGEGYGYTF.

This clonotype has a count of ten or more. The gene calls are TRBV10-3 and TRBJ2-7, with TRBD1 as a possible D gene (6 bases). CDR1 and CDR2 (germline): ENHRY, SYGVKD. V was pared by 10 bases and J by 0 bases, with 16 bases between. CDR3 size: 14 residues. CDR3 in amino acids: CATGMTGFSYEQYF. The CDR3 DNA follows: TGTGCCACCGGGATGACAGGTTTCTCCTACGAGCAGTACTTC.

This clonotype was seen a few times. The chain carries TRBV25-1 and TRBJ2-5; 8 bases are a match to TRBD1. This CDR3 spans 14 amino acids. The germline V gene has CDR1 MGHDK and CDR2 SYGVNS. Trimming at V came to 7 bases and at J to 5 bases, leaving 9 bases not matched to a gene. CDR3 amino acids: CASTTPGGFETQYF. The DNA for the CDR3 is TGTGCCAGCACGACCCCAGGGGGCTTTGAGACCCAGTACTTC.

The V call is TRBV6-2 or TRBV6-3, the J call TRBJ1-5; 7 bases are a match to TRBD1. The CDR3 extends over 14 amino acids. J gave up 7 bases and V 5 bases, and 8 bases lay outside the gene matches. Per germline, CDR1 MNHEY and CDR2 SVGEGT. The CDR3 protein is CASSPWTGGQPQHF. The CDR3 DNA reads TGTGCCAGCAGTCCTTGGACAGGCGGCCAGCCCCAGCATTTT.

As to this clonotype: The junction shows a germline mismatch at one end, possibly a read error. DNA for the CDR3: TGTGCTAGCAGCTCAAGACTAGCGGGGGAGAGATACGAACAGTACTTC. Residues: CASSSRLAGERYEQYF. The chain uses TRBV13 and TRBJ2-7; 12 nucleotides line up with TRBD2. CDR1 and CDR2 from the germline V gene are PRHDT and FYEKMQ (reference sequence). This CDR3 contains 16 residues.

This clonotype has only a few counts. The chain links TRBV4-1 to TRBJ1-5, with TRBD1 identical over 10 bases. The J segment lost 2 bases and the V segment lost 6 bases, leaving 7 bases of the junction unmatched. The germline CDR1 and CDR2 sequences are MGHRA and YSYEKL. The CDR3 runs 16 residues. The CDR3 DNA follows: TGCGCCAGCAGTCACCGACAGGGGGCTGGCAATCAGCCCCAGCATTTT. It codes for CASSHRQGAGNQPQHF.

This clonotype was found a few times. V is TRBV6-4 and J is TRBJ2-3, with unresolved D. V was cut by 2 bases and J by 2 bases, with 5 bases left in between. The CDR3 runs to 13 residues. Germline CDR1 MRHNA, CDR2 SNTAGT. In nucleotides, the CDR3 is TGTGCCAGCAGTGACACCACCACAGATACGCAGTATTTT. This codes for CASSDTTTDTQYF.

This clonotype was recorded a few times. The CDR3 is CASSRSPTGETQYF. CDR3 nucleotide sequence: TGTGCCAGCAGCCGATCCCCAACCGGAGAGACCCAGTACTTC. The genes are TRBV12-3 or TRBV12-4 and TRBJ2-5, with D unclear. This CDR3 is built from 14 residues. Deletions cut 6 bases from V and 4 bases from J, with 15 bases between.

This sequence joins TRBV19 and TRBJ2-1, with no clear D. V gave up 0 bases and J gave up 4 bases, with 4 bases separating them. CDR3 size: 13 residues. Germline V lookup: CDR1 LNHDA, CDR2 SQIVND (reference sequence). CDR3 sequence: CASSIDRYNEQFF. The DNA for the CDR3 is TGTGCCAGTAGTATAGATCGGTACAATGAGCAGTTCTTC.

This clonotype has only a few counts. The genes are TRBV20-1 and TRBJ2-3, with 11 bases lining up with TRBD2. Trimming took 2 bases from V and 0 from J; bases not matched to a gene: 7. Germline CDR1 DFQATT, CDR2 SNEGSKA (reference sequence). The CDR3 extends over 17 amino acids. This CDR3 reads CSARSLAGGPSTDTQYF. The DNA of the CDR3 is TGCAGTGCTAGATCTCTAGCGGGGGGTCCTAGCACAGATACGCAGTATTTT.

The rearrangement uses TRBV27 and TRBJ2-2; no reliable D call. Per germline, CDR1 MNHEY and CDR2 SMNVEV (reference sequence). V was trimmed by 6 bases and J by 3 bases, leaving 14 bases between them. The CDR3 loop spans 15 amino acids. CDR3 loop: CASSVEREDTGELFF. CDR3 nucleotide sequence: TGTGCCAGCAGCGTGGAAAGGGAAGACACCGGGGAGCTGTTTTTT.

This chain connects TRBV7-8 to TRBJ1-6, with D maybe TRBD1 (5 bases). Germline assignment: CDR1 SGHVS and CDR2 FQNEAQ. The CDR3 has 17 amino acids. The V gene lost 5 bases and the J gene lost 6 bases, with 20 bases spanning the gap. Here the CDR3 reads CASSELTGTLGNSPLHF. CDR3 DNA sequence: TGTGCCAGCAGCGAACTAACCGGGACCCTCGGTAATTCACCCCTCCACTTT. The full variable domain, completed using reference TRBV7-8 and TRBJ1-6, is GAGVSQSPRYKVAKRGQDVALRCDPISGHVSLFWYQQALGQGPEFLTYFQNEAQLDKSGLPSDRFFAERPEGSVSTLKIQRTQQEDSAVYLCASSELTGTLGNSPLHFGNGTRLTVT.

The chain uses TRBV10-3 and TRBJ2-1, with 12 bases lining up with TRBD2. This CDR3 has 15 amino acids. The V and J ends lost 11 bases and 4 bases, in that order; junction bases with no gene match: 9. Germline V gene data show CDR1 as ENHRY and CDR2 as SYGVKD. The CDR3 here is CAVLAGGEFYNEQFF. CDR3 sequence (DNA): TGTGCCGTACTAGCGGGGGGCGAGTTTTACAATGAGCAGTTCTTC.

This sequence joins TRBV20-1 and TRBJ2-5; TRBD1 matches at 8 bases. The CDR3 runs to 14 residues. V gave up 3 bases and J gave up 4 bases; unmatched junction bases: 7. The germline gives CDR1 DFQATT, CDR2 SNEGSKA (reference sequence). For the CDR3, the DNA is TGCAGTGCTAGGAAAGGACAGGGAGGAGAGACCCAGTACTTC. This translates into CSARKGQGGETQYF.

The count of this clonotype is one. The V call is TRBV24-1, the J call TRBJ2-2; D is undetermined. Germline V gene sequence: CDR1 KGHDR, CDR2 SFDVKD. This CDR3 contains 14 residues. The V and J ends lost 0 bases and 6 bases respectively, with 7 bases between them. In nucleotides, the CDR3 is TGTGCCACCAGTGATTTGGGTACAGCCGGGGAGCTGTTTTTT. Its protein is CATSDLGTAGELFF.